This TCR beta chain was found in a study of T-cell memory formation after mild COVID-19. This clonotype was seen a few times. TCRdb re-called the 5' RACE reads with MiXCR, one entry per CDR3 protein. The sample yields 120,000 or so distinct CDR3 sequences, approximately 5.9% seen once. The germline V gene has CDR1 LGHDT and CDR2 YNNKEL (reference sequence). Trimming at V came to 2 bases and at J to 0 bases, leaving 10 bases not matched to a gene. The CDR3 contains 19 residues. The rearrangement links TRBV3-1 to TRBJ2-6; 7 positions match TRBD1. The sequence came from an adult woman who had mild COVID-19 (a few samples of this study predate the infection). Cell type and time point are not known. The sequenced material came from PBMCs or a T cell subset sorted from them (not recorded which). The CDR3 nucleotides read TGTGCCAGCAGCCAACCGGGACAGATCCCAGCCTCTGGGGCCAACGTCCTGACTTTC. Translating it yields CASSQPGQIPASGANVLTF.